At least ten counts were recorded for the clone carrying this T cell receptor beta chain. The data derive from a study of CD8 T cells in ankylosing spondylitis. Germline V gene data show CDR1 as ENHRY and CDR2 as SYGVKD. CDR3 size: 15 residues. V was pared by 4 bases and J by 4 bases, with 3 bases of the junction left unmatched. Via MiXCR, TCRdb re-called the 5' RACE reads, giving one row per CDR3 protein. The table has about 160,000 distinct CDR3 sequences, 15% to 20% seen once; the top ten hold roughly 8%. The sequenced sample consisted of blood, either unsorted or a sorted T cell fraction (not recorded which). The V call is TRBV10-3, the J call TRBJ2-3, with 12 nucleotides matching TRBD2. This clonotype was obtained from a male donor with ankylosing spondylitis or in good health (not recorded which). This chain's CDR3 is CAISGSSGRADTQYF. DNA for the CDR3: TGTGCCATCAGTGGATCTAGCGGGAGGGCAGATACGCAGTATTTT.